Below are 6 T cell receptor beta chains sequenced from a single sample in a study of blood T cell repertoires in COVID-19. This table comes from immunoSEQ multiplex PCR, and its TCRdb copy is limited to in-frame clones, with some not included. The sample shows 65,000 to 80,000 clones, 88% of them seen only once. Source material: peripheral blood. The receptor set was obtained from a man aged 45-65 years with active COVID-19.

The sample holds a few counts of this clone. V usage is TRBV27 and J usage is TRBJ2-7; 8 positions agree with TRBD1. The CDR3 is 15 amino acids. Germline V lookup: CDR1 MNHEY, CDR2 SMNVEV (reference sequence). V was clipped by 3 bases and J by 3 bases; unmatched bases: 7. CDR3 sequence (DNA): TGTGCCAGCAGTTTCTCTATTGGACAGGGCTACGAGCAGTACTTC. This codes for CASSFSIGQGYEQYF.

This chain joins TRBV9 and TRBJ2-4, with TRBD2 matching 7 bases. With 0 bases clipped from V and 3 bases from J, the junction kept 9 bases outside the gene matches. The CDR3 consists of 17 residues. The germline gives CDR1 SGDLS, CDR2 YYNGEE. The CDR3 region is CASSVDGRGEDKNIQYF. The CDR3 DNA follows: TGTGCCAGCAGCGTAGATGGGAGGGGCGAAGACAAAAACATTCAGTACTTC.

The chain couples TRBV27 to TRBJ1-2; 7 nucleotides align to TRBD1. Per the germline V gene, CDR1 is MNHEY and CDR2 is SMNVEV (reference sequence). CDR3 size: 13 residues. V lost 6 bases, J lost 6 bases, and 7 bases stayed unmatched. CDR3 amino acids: CASSPDRVDGYTF. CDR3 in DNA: TGTGCCAGCAGCCCCGACAGGGTTGATGGCTACACCTTC.

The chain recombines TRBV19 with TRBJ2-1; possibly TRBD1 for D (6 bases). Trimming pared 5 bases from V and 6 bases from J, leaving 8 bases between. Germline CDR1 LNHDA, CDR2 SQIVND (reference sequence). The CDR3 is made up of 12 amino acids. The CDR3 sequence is CASSDRLNEQFF. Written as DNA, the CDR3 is TGTGCCAGTAGTGACAGGCTCAATGAGCAGTTCTTC. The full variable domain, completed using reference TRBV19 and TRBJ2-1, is DGGITQSPKYLFRKEGQNVTLSCEQNLNHDAMYWYRQDPGQGLRLIYYSQIVNDFQKGDIAEGYSVSREKKESFPLTVTSAQKNPTAFYLCASSDRLNEQFFGPGTRLTVL.

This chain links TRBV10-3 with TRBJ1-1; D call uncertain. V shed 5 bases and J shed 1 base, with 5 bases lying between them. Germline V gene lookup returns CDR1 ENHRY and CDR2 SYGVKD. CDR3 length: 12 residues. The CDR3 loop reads CAISPGNTEAFF. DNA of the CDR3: TGTGCCATCAGTCCAGGGAACACTGAAGCTTTCTTT.

The DNA of the CDR3 is TGTGCCAGCAGTTACTCGATACTAGCCATCTACAATGAGCAGTTCTTC. Encoded protein: CASSYSILAIYNEQFF. This chain connects TRBV6-5 to TRBJ2-1; D possibly corresponds to TRBD2 (6 bases). The CDR3 has 16 amino acids. From germline, CDR1 is MNHEY and CDR2 SVGAGI. The germline V and J ends were trimmed by 0 bases and 3 bases, with 12 bases remaining between them.